Below, one T cell receptor beta chain is given with its context. The record originates from a study of PD-L1 blockade in urothelial cancer. On the study more broadly: The authors examined blood 3 weeks (second dose) and 6 weeks after treatment start. Across blood samples, T cells had a median count of around 140,000.

Patients in the study were battling locally advanced or metastatic urothelial carcinoma. Templates that were synthetic TCR analogs were spiked into each PCR. The data were produced by immunoSEQ multiplex PCR, yet TCRdb's version contains in-frame clones alone and is incomplete. The repertoire includes tens of thousands of clones, roughly 87% of them detected once, and almost 4.5% sits in the top ten. V was pared by 4 bases and J by 6 bases, with 17 bases between. The length of the CDR3 is 15 residues. The V gene's germline CDR1 is SGDLS and CDR2 YYNGEE. V usage is TRBV9 and J usage is TRBJ2-1; possibly TRBD2 for D (6 bases). This sequence originates from a man between 70 and 80 years old with urothelial cancer. This material consisted of PBMCs, taken around atezolizumab (anti-PD-L1) treatment. For the CDR3, the DNA is TGTGCCAGCAGCCAGAGGGCTAGCGTGGGCAATGAGCAGTTCTTC. Its protein is CASSQRASVGNEQFF.